This T cell receptor beta chain was captured by sequencing in a study of post-analysis software for immune sequencing data. Broader study findings: Relative to controls, patients had a few TRBV segments at higher frequency, with TRBV5-6, TRBV5-1 and TRBV20-1 among these.

As for this clonotype: Its matching antigen is unknown.

TCR beta libraries were prepared from cDNA with unique molecular identifiers. Each sample of about 1 to 10 million input T cells yielded 500,000 or so cDNA molecules, so each molecule approximated one T cell. TCRdb ran MiXCR on the PCR reads and lists one entry per CDR3 protein. Among approximately 630,000 distinct CDR3 sequences listed, over 45% were seen once. CDR3 size: 12 residues. CDR1 is DFQATT and CDR2 is SNEGSKA in the germline V gene (reference sequence). V lost 0 bases and J 8 bases, leaving 8 bases between the germline ends. The sequenced sample consisted of blood. The rearrangement links TRBV20-1 to TRBJ2-1; D unresolved. The clonotype comes from a girl aged 2 to 10 with multiple sclerosis. The CDR3 spells CSARDEGYEQFF. Here the CDR3 DNA reads TGCAGTGCTAGAGATGAAGGTTATGAGCAGTTCTTC.